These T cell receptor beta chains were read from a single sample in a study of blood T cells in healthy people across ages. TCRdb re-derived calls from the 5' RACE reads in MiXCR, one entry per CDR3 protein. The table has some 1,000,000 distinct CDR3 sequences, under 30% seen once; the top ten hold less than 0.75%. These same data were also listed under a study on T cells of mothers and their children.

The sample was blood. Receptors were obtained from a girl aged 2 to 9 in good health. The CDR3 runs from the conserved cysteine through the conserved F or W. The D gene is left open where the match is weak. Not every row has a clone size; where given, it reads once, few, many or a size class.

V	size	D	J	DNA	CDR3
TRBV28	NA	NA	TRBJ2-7	TGTGCCAGCACACCCCCAGGGGGGGCGGACGAGCAGTACTTC	CASTPPGGADEQYF
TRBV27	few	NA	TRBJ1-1	TGTGCCAGCAGTTTATTGCTTGGGGGTTCTGCGGCGAACACTGAAGCTTTCTTT	CASSLLLGGSAANTEAFF
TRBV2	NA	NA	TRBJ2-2	TGTGCCAGCAGTGACGGGACTACCGGGGAGCTGTTTTTT	CASSDGTTGELFF
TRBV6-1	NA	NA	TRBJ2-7	TGTGCCAGCAGTGAAGGGAGTGGACCGCCCTACGAGCAGTACTTC	CASSEGSGPPYEQYF
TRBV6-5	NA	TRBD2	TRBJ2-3	TGTGCCAGCAGAAGAGTGAAGCGGGACACAGATACGCAGTATTTT	CASRRVKRDTDTQYF
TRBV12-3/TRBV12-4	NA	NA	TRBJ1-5	TGTGCCAGCAGTTATCGGGGGGCTGGGCAGCCCCAGCATTTT	CASSYRGAGQPQHF
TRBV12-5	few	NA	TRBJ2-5	TGTGCTAGTGGTTCTGATCAGTGGGTGGGGTTCTTC	CASGSDQWVGFF
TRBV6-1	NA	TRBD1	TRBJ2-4	TGTGCCAGCAGTTCCTTGACAGGGTTGGACATTCAGTACTTC	CASSSLTGLDIQYF
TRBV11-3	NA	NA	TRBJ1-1	TGTGCCAGCAGCTTAGATCGGGGACCGGGAGATACTGAAGCTTTCTTT	CASSLDRGPGDTEAFF
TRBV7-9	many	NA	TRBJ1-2	TGTGCCAGCAGCTTAGGGGTTAACTATGGCTACACCTTC	CASSLGVNYGYTF
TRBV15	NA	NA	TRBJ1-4	TGTGCCACCAGCAGAGAAGAACGGTTTGTAGGAAAACTGTTTTTT	CATSREERFVGKLFF
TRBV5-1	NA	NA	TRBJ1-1	TGCGCCAGCAGCTACGGACAGAAAGCTTTCTTT	CASSYGQKAFF
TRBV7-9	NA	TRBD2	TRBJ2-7	TGTGCCAGCAGCTTCCCTAGCGGGGCGTCTGGCCACGAGCAGTACTTC	CASSFPSGASGHEQYF
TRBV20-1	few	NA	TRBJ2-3	TGCAGTGCTAGAGTGCGTCAAAGGGGTTATACGCAGTATTTT	CSARVRQRGYTQYF
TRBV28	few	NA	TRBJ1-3	TGTGCCAGCAGTTTAGTGAGCAGGGACACCATATATTTT	CASSLVSRDTIYF
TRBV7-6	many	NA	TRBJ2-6	TGTGCCAGCAGCTTAGGCAACTCTGGGGCCAACGTCCTGACTTTC	CASSLGNSGANVLTF
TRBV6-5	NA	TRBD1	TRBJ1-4	TGTGCCAGCAGGGAACAGGGGGCCAGTGAAAAACTGTTTTTT	CASREQGASEKLFF
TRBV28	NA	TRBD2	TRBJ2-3	TGTGCCAGCAGTTTTAGCGGGAACGGTGCAGATACGCAGTATTTT	CASSFSGNGADTQYF
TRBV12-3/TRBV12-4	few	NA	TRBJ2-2	TGTGCCAGCAGTCCATTCCCCGGGGGCCTGAACACCGGGGAGCTGTTTTTT	CASSPFPGGLNTGELFF
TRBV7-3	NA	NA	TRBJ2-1	TGTGCCAGCAGCTCCATTGGGGTAGGAAATGAGCAGTTCTTC	CASSSIGVGNEQFF
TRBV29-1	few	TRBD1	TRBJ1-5	TGCAGCGTTGTGTTGACAGGGGGTTTCAATCAGCCCCAGCATTTT	CSVVLTGGFNQPQHF
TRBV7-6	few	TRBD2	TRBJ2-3	TGTGCCAGCCAAGAGTGGGCTAGCGGGGGCGCAGATACGCAGTATTTT	CASQEWASGGADTQYF
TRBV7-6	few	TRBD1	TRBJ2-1	TGTGCCAGCACCTCATCCGGGACAGATCCCTACAATGAGCAGTTCTTC	CASTSSGTDPYNEQFF
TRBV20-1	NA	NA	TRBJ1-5	TGCAGTGCTAGGCAAGGGGGGGTGCAGCCCCAGCATTTT	CSARQGGVQPQHF
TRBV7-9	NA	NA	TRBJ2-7	TGTGCCAGCAGCTTAAACTCCGGGCAGGCCGAGCAGTACTTC	CASSLNSGQAEQYF
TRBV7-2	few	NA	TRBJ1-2	TGTGCCAGCAGCCCGGACGGGTCCTATGGCTACACCTTC	CASSPDGSYGYTF
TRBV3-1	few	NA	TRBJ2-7	TGTGCCAGCAGCCATCTGGGACTCACCTGGGAGGACGAGCAGTACTTC	CASSHLGLTWEDEQYF
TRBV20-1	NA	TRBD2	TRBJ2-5	TGCAGTGCTATGGGAGGGCAGACCCAGTACTTC	CSAMGGQTQYF
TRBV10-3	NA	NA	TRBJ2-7	TGTGCCACCATGACAGGTACGGCCGAGCAGTACTTC	CATMTGTAEQYF
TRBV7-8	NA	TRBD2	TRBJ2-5	TGTGCCAGCTCCCCGGGGCCTAGCGGGGGCCGAGGTCAAGAGACCCAGTACTTC	CASSPGPSGGRGQETQYF
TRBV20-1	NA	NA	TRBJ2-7	TGCAGTGCTAATGGGGTTACCCACGAGCAGTACTTC	CSANGVTHEQYF
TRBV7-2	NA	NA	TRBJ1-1	TGTGCCAGCAGCCGACCGGCGGAGAACACTGAAGCTTTCTTT	CASSRPAENTEAFF
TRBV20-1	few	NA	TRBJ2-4	TGCAGTGCTAGGACGGGAGAGTCCAAAAACATTCAGTACTTC	CSARTGESKNIQYF
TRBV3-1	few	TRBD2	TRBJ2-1	TGTGCCAGCAGCCGCGGACTAGCGGGAGGGGGAAATGAGCAGTTCTTC	CASSRGLAGGGNEQFF
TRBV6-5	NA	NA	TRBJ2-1	TGTGCCAGCACCCATGGGGGGGCAGAGCAGTTCTTC	CASTHGGAEQFF
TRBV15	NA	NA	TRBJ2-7	TGTGCCACCAGCAGAGATCGCGGGATAGCTGACTACGAGCAGTACTTC	CATSRDRGIADYEQYF
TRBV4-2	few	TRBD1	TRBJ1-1	TGTGCCAGCAGCACACGACAGGGGAGCGCTGAAGCTTTCTTT	CASSTRQGSAEAFF
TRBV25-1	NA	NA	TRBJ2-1	TGTGCCAGCTACGGGAACTTCTACAATGAGCAGTTCTTC	CASYGNFYNEQFF
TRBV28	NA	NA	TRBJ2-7	TGTGCCAGCGCCAGTTTAGATTCTTCCGAGCAGTACTTC	CASASLDSSEQYF
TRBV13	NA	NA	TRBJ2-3	TGTGCCAGCAGCTTTGGGAGACATACGCAGTATTTT	CASSFGRHTQYF
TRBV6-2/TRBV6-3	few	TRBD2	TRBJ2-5	TGTGCCAGCAGTCAGCGGCGCGGGGGGGCCGGTGAGACCCAGTACTTC	CASSQRRGGAGETQYF
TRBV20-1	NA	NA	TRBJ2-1	TGCAGTGCTAGTCCCCTTACGGGCGGAGCCCAGCACTTCAATGAGCAGTTCTTC	CSASPLTGGAQHFNEQFF
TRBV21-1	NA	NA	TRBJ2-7	TGTGCCAGCAGACATCCTGATTCGGGACCTATCCTATACGAGCAGTACTTC	CASRHPDSGPILYEQYF
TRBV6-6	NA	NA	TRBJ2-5	TGTGCCAGCAGTTACTCGAGATTAGGGGAGACCCAGTACTTC	CASSYSRLGETQYF
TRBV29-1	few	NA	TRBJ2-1	TGCAGCTTCCGGGACCGAAGTGGTGAGCAGTTCTTC	CSFRDRSGEQFF
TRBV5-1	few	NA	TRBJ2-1	TGCGCCAGCAGCTTATATGTGGATGAGCAGTTCTTC	CASSLYVDEQFF
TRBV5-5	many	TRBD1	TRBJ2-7	TGTGCCAGCAGCTTGCTTACAGGGGCCTACGAGCAGTACTTC	CASSLLTGAYEQYF
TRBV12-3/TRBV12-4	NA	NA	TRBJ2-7	TGTGCCAGCAGGCAGCCGGGACCCTCCTACGAGCAGTACTTC	CASRQPGPSYEQYF